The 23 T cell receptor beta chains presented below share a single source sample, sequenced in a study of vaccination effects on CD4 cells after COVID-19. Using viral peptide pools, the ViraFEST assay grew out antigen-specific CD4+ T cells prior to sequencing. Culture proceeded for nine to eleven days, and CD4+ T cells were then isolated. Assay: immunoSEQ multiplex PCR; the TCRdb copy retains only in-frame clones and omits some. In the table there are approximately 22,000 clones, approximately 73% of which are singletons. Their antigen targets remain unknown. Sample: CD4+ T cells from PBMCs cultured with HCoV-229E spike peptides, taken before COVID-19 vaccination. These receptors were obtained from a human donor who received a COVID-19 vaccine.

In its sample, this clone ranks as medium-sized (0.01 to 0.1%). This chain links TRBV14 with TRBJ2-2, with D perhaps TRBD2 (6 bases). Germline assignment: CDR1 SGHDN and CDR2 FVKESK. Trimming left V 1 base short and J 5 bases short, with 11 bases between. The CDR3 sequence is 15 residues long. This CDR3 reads CASSQALGSTGELFF. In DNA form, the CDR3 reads TGTGCCAGCAGCCAAGCTCTCGGGAGTACCGGGGAGCTGTTTTTT.

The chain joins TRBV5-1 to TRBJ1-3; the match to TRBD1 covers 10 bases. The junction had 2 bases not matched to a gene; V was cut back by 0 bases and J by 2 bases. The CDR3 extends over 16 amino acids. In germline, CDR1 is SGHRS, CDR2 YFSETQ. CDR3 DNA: TGCGCCAGCAGCTTGGGAGGGACAGGGGCTGGAAACACCATATATTTT. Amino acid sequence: CASSLGGTGAGNTIYF. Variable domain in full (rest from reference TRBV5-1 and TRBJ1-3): KAGVTQTPRYLIKTRGQQVTLSCSPISGHRSVSWYQQTPGQGLQFLFEYFSETQRNKGNFPGRFSGRQFSNSRSEMNVSTLELGDSALYLCASSLGGTGAGNTIYFGEGSWLTVV.

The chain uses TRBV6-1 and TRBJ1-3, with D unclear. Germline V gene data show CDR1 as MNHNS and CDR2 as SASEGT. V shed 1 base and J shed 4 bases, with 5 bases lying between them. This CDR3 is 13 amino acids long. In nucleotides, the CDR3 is TGTGCCAGCAGTGAAGGCCGCGGAAACACCATATATTTT. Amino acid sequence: CASSEGRGNTIYF.

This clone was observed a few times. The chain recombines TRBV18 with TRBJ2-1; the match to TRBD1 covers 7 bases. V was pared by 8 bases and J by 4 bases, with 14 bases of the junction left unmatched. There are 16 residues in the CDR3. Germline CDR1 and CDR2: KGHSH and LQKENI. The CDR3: CASMLRLGGVYNEQFF. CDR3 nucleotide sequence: TGTGCCAGCATGCTTCGATTAGGGGGCGTTTACAATGAGCAGTTCTTC.

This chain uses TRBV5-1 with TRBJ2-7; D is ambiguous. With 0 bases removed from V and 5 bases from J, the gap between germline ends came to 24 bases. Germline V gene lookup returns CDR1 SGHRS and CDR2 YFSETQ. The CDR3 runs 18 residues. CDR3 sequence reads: CASSLEGYGGSQDDEQYF. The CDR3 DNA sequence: TGCGCCAGCAGCTTGGAGGGTTACGGTGGCTCCCAGGACGACGAGCAGTACTTC.

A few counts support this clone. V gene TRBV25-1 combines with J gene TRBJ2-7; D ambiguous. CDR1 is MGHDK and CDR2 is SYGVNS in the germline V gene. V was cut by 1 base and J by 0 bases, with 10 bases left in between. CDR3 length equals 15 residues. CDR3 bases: TGTGCCAGCAGTGAATCTAGTCCAAGCTCCTACGAGCAGTACTTC. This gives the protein CASSESSPSSYEQYF.

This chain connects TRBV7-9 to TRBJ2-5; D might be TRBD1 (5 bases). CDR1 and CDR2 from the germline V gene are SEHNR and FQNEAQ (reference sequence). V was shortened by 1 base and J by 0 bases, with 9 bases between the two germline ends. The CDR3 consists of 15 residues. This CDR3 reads CASSLVGANQETQYF. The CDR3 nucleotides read TGTGCCAGCAGCTTAGTTGGGGCAAACCAAGAGACCCAGTACTTC. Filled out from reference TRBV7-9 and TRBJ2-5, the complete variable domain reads DTGVSQNPRHKITKRGQNVTFRCDPISEHNRLYWYRQTLGQGPEFLTYFQNEAQLEKSRLLSDRFSAERPKGSFSTLEIQRTEQGDSAMYLCASSLVGANQETQYFGPGTRLLVL.

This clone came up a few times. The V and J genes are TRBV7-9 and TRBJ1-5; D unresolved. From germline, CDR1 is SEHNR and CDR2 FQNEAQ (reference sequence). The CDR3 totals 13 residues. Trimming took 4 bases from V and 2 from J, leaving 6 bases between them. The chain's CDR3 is CASSSEGNQPQHF. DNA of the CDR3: TGTGCCAGCAGCTCGGAAGGCAATCAGCCCCAGCATTTT.

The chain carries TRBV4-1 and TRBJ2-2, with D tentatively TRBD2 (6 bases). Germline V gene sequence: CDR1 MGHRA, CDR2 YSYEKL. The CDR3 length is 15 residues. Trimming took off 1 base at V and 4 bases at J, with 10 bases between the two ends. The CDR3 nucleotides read TGCGCCAGCAGCCAAGGGAGGGGACGCACCGGGGAGCTGTTTTTT. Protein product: CASSQGRGRTGELFF.

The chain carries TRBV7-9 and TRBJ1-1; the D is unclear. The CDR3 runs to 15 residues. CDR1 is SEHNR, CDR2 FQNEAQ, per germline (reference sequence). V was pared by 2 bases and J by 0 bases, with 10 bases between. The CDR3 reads CASSLRPLMNTEAFF. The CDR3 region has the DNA TGTGCCAGCAGCTTAAGACCTCTCATGAACACTGAAGCTTTCTTT.

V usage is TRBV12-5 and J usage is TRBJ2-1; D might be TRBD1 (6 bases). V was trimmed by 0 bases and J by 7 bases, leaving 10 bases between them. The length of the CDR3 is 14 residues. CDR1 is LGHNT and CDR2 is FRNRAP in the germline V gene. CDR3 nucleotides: TGTGCTAGTGGTTTGGTTACAGGGTCGAATGAGCAGTTCTTC. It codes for CASGLVTGSNEQFF. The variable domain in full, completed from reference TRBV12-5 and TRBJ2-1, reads DARVTQTPRHKVTEMGQEVTMRCQPILGHNTVFWYRQTMMQGLELLAYFRNRAPLDDSGMPKDRFSAEMPDATLATLKIQPSEPRDSAVYFCASGLVTGSNEQFFGPGTRLTVL.

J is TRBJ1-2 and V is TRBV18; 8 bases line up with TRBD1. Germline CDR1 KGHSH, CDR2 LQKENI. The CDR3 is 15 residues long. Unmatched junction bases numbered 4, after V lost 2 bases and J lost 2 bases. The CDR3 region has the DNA TGTGCCAGCTCACCAGGTCAGGGGGCGAACTATGGCTACACCTTC. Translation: CASSPGQGANYGYTF.

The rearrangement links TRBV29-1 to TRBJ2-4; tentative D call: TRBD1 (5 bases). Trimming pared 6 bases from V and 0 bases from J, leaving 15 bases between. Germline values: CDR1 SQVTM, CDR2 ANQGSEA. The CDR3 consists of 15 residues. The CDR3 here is CSVRPGFLAKNIQYF. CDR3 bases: TGCAGCGTCCGCCCAGGGTTTCTAGCCAAAAACATTCAGTACTTC.

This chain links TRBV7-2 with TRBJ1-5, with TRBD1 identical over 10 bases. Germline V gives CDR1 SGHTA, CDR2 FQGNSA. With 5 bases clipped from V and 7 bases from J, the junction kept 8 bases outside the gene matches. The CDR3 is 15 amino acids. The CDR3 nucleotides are TGTGCCAGCAGCGTCGGGACAGGGGTCGGGCAGCCCCAGCATTTT. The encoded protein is CASSVGTGVGQPQHF.

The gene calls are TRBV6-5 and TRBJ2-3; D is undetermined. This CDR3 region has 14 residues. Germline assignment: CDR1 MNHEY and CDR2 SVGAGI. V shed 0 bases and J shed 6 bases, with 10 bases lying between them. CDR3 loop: CASSYSPAADTQYF. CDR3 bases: TGTGCCAGCAGTTACTCCCCCGCAGCCGATACGCAGTATTTT.

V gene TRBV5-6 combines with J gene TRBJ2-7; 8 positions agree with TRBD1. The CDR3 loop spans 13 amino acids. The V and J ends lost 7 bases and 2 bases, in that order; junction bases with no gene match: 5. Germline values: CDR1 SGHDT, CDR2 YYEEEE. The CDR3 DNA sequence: TGTGCCAGCGACAGGGGACAGCCCTACGAGCAGTACTTC. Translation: CASDRGQPYEQYF.

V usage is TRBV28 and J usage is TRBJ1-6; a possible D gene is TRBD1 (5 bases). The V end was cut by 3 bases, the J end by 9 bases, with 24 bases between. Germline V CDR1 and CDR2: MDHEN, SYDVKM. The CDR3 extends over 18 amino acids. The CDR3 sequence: CASSLGRGFRGSASPLHF. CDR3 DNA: TGTGCCAGCAGTTTGGGAAGGGGATTTCGCGGCTCGGCTTCACCCCTCCACTTT.

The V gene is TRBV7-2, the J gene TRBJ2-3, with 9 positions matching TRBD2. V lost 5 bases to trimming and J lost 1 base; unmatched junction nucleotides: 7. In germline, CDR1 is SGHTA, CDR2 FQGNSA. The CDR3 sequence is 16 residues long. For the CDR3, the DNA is TGTGCCAGCAGCGGACAAGCGGGGGGCCGCACAGATACGCAGTATTTT. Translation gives CASSGQAGGRTDTQYF.

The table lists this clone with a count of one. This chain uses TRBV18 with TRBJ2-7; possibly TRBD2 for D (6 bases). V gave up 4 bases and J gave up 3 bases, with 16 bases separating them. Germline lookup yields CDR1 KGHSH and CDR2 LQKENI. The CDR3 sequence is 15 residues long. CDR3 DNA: TGTGCCAGCTCACTCTCGGACGGGGGAATCTACGAGCAGTACTTC. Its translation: CASSLSDGGIYEQYF.

CDR3 in DNA: TGTGCCAGCAGCTCCATTAAGGGACAGGGTAAAAACATTCAGTACTTC. Its protein is CASSSIKGQGKNIQYF. This sequence joins TRBV7-8 and TRBJ2-4; 9 bases are a match to TRBD1. Germline V gives CDR1 SGHVS, CDR2 FQNEAQ. The CDR3 has 16 residues. Trimming took 4 bases from V and 4 from J; bases not matched to a gene: 8.

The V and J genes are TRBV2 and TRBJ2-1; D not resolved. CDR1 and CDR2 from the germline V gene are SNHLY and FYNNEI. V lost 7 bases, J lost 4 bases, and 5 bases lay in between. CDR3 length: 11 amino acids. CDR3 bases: TGTGCCAGCACTCTATACAATGAGCAGTTCTTC. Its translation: CASTLYNEQFF. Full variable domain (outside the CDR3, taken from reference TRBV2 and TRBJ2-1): EPEVTQTPSHQVTQMGQEVILRCVPISNHLYFYWYRQILGQKVEFLVSFYNNEISEKSEIFDDQFSVERPDGSNFTLKIRSTKLEDSAMYFCASTLYNEQFFGPGTRLTVL.

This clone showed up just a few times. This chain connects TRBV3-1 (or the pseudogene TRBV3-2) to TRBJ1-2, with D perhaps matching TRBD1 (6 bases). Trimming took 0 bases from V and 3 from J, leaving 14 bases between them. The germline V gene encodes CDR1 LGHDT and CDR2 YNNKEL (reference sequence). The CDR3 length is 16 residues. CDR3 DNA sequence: TGTGCCAGCAGCCAAGAGGAGGGGGGGGCGGACTATGGCTACACCTTC. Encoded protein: CASSQEEGGADYGYTF.

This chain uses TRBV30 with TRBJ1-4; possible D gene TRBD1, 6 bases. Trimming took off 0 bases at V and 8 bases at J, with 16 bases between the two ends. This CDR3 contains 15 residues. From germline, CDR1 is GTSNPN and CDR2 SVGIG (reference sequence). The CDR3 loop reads CAWSVTGGAGEKLFF. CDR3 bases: TGTGCCTGGAGTGTTACTGGGGGCGCGGGAGAAAAACTGTTTTTT.